The 9 T cell receptor beta chains below come from one sample, sequenced in a study of T-cell reconstitution after alpha-beta-depleted transplantation in children. Molecular barcoding with unique molecular identifiers was used for the TCRbeta library. TCRdb re-called the PCR reads with MiXCR, one entry per CDR3 protein. Altogether over 400,000 distinct CDR3 sequences are present, around 12% being singletons, with the ten largest covering less than 6.5%. The sample was PBMCs from the stem cell graft donor, taken from the stem cell graft. These receptors came from a human donor who donated a stem cell graft to a child with combined immunodeficiency.

J is TRBJ2-1 and V is TRBV20-1; perhaps TRBD2 as D (6 bases). The CDR3 is 16 amino acids. Germline V lookup: CDR1 DFQATT, CDR2 SNEGSKA (reference sequence). V was clipped by 3 bases and J by 0 bases, with 15 bases between them. The CDR3 nucleotides read TGCAGTGCTAGTGCACTAGCCGAGAGCTCCTACAATGAGCAGTTCTTC. It yields the protein CSASALAESSYNEQFF.

This chain uses TRBV7-2 with TRBJ2-3, with TRBD1 matching over 8 bases. Germline V gives CDR1 SGHTA, CDR2 FQGNSA. The CDR3 spans 16 residues. Losses at the gene ends were 5 bases for V and 2 bases for J; bases not matched to a gene: 9. CDR3 DNA sequence: TGTGCCAGCAGCGGACAGGGACAGCGAATCACAGATACGCAGTATTTT. It translates to CASSGQGQRITDTQYF.

This clonotype was seen more than once but under ten times. The gene calls are TRBV5-1 and TRBJ2-7; 8 bases are shared with TRBD1. V lost 0 bases to trimming and J lost 5 bases; unmatched junction nucleotides: 7. The germline V gene has CDR1 SGHRS and CDR2 YFSETQ. The CDR3 totals 15 residues. Here the CDR3 DNA reads TGCGCCAGCAGCTTGGAAGGACAGGGTCTCCACGAGCAGTACTTC. Its protein is CASSLEGQGLHEQYF. Using reference TRBV5-1 and TRBJ2-7 for the parts outside the CDR3, the full variable domain is KAGVTQTPRYLIKTRGQQVTLSCSPISGHRSVSWYQQTPGQGLQFLFEYFSETQRNKGNFPGRFSGRQFSNSRSEMNVSTLELGDSALYLCASSLEGQGLHEQYFGPGTRLTVT.

This clonotype came up a few times. The gene calls are TRBV30 and TRBJ2-5; unclear D gene. The CDR3 covers 14 residues. CDR1 and CDR2 from the germline V gene are GTSNPN and SVGIG (reference sequence). Trimming pared 2 bases from V and 2 bases from J, leaving 12 bases between. CDR3 coding DNA: TGTGCCTGGAGTTCAGGAAGCTTACAAGAGACCCAGTACTTC. This codes for CAWSSGSLQETQYF.

This clonotype was counted many times. The rearrangement links TRBV18 to TRBJ2-2; a possible D gene is TRBD2 (6 bases). The CDR3 is made up of 15 amino acids. Germline assignment: CDR1 KGHSH and CDR2 LQKENI. The V and J ends lost 1 base and 2 bases respectively, with 8 bases between them. The CDR3 is CASSPLAANTGELFF. CDR3 sequence (DNA): TGTGCCAGCTCACCACTAGCGGCAAACACCGGGGAGCTGTTTTTT.

The V call is TRBV15, the J call TRBJ2-3; 9 nucleotides match TRBD2. CDR1 is LNHNV, CDR2 YYDKDF, per germline (reference sequence). The length of the CDR3 is 18 residues. Trimming took 0 bases from V and 0 from J; bases not matched to a gene: 7. CDR3 DNA sequence: TGTGCCACCAGCAGAGATCGGCTAGCGGGGCTTAGCACAGATACGCAGTATTTT. Protein product: CATSRDRLAGLSTDTQYF.

This clonotype appeared a few times. The V call is TRBV10-3, the J call TRBJ2-1; the D gene is possibly TRBD2 (6 bases). There are 14 residues in the CDR3. Germline values: CDR1 ENHRY, CDR2 SYGVKD. Trimming shortened V by 2 bases and J by 9 bases, and 14 bases separated the two germline ends. The CDR3 region is CAISELLRGSEQFF. In nucleotides, the CDR3 is TGTGCCATCAGTGAGCTACTACGGGGGAGTGAGCAGTTCTTC.

J is TRBJ2-2 and V is TRBV2; D is ambiguous. The CDR3 extends over 14 amino acids. CDR1 and CDR2 from the germline V gene are SNHLY and FYNNEI. Between the trimmed V and J ends, which lost 3 bases and 3 bases, there was a span of 8 bases. This CDR3 reads CASSELKDTGELFF. The CDR3, as DNA: TGTGCCAGCAGTGAGTTAAAGGACACCGGGGAGCTGTTTTTT.

This clonotype appeared many times. V and J are TRBV15 and TRBJ2-7; a weak D match, TRBD2 (5 bases). Trimming cost V 0 bases and J 0 bases, with 6 bases left between them. This CDR3 contains 14 residues. Germline V gene lookup returns CDR1 LNHNV and CDR2 YYDKDF (reference sequence). CDR3 DNA sequence: TGTGCCACCAGCAGAGATGGGAGCTCCTACGAGCAGTACTTC. As protein: CATSRDGSSYEQYF. Complete variable domain (other parts from reference TRBV15 and TRBJ2-7): DAMVIQNPRYQVTQFGKPVTLSCSQTLNHNVMYWYQQKSSQAPKLLFHYYDKDFNNEADTPDNFQSRRPNTSFCFLDIRSPGLGDTAMYLCATSRDGSSYEQYFGPGTRLTVT.